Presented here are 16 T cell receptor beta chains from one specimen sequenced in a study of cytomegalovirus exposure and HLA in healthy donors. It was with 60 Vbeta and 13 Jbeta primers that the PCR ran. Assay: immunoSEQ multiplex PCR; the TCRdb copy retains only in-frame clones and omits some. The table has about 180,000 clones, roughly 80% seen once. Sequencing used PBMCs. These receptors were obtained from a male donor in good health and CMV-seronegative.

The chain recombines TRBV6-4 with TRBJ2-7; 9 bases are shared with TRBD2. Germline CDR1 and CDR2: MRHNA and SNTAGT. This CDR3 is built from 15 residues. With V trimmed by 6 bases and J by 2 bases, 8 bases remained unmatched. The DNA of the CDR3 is TGTGCCAGCAGCCCTGTAGCGGGAGCGGCCTACGAGCAGTACTTC. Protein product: CASSPVAGAAYEQYF.

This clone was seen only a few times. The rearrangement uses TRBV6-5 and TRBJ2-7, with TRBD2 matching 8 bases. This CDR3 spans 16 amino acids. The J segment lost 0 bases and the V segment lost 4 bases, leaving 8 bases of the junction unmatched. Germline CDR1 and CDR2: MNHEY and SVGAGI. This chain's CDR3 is CASSSGRAGGSYEQYF. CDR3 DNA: TGTGCCAGCAGTTCCGGGAGGGCGGGGGGCTCCTACGAGCAGTACTTC.

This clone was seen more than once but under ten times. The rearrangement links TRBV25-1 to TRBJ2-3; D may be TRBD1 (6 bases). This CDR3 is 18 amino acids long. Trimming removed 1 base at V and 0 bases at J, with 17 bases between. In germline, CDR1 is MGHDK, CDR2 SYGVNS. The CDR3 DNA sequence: TGTGCCAGCAGTGAATTGGGGGCCGGCGTCTCTAGCACAGATACGCAGTATTTT. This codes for CASSELGAGVSSTDTQYF.

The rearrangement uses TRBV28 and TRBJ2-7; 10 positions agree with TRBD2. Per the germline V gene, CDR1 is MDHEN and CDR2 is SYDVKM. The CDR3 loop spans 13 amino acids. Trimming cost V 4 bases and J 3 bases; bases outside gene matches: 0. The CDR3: CASSSSGSYEQYF. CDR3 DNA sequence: TGTGCCAGCAGTTCTAGCGGGAGCTACGAGCAGTACTTC. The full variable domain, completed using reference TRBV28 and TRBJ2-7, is DVKVTQSSRYLVKRTGEKVFLECVQDMDHENMFWYRQDPGLGLRLIYFSYDVKMKEKGDIPEGYSVSREKKERFSLILESASTNQTSMYLCASSSSGSYEQYFGPGTRLTVT.

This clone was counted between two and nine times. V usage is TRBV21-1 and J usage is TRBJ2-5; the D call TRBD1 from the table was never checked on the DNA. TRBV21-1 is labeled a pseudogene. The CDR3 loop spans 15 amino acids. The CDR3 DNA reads TGTGCCAGCAGCGCTCGACAGACACCACAAGAGACCCAGTACTTC. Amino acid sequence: CASSARQTPQETQYF.

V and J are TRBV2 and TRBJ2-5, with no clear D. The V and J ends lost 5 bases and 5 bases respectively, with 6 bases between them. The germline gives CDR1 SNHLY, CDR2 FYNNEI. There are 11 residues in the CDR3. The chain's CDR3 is CASSFRETQYF. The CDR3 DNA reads TGTGCCAGCAGTTTCCGGGAGACCCAGTACTTC.

CDR3 sequence reads: CASSGQGMGDEQFF. The CDR3 region has the DNA TGTGCCAGCAGCGGACAGGGGATGGGCGATGAGCAGTTCTTC. V is TRBV6-4 and J is TRBJ2-1; 9 bases agree with TRBD1. The CDR3 runs 14 residues. Unmatched junction bases numbered 8, after V lost 6 bases and J lost 8 bases. Germline loops: CDR1 MRHNA, CDR2 SNTAGT.

CDR3 coding DNA: TGTGCCAGCAGTACAGACAGGGGTGGCTCCTACAATGAGCAGTTCTTC. Amino acid sequence: CASSTDRGGSYNEQFF. The chain joins TRBV2 to TRBJ2-1, with 8 bases that match TRBD1. This CDR3 contains 16 residues. V was pared by 5 bases and J by 0 bases, with 6 bases of the junction left unmatched. CDR1 is SNHLY and CDR2 is FYNNEI in the germline V gene.

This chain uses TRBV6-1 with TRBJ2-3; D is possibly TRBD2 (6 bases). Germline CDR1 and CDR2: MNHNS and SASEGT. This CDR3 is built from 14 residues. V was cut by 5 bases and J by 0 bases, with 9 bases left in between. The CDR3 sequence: CASSLATSTDTQYF. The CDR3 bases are TGTGCCAGCAGTCTAGCGACTAGCACAGATACGCAGTATTTT.

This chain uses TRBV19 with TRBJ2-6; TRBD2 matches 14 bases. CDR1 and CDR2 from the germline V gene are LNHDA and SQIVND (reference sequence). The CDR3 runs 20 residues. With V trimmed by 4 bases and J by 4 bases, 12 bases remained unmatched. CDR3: CASSTSGLAGEAAGANVLTF. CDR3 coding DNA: TGTGCCAGTAGTACCTCGGGACTAGCGGGAGAGGCAGCAGGGGCCAACGTCCTGACTTTC.

The CDR3 DNA sequence: TGCGCCAGCAGTCAATCTGGGACAGTCGTTACTAACTATGGCTACACCTTC. This gives the protein CASSQSGTVVTNYGYTF. This chain connects TRBV23-1 to TRBJ1-2; 7 positions agree with TRBD1. TRBV23-1 is sorted into the ORF group, with uncertain function. The CDR3 is made up of 17 amino acids. The V and J ends lost 0 bases and 0 bases, in that order; junction bases with no gene match: 7.

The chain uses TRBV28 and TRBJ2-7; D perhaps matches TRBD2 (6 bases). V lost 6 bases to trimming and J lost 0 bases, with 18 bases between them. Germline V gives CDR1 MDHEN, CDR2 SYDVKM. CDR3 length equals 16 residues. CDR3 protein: CASRRGRRISSYEQYF. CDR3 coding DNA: TGTGCCAGCAGACGGGGGAGGCGAATCAGCTCCTACGAGCAGTACTTC.

Written as DNA, the CDR3 is TGTGCCAGCAGCTTATCTTCCACAGGGCAGACCCAGTACTTC. This sequence encodes CASSLSSTGQTQYF. The rearrangement uses TRBV7-2 and TRBJ2-5; D might be TRBD1 (6 bases). The CDR3 has 14 residues. From germline, CDR1 is SGHTA and CDR2 FQGNSA. Trimming removed 2 bases from V and 6 bases from J, with 13 bases in between. The full variable domain, completed using reference TRBV7-2 and TRBJ2-5, is GAGVSQSPSNKVTEKGKDVELRCDPISGHTALYWYRQSLGQGLEFLIYFQGNSAPDKSGLPSDRFSAERTGGSVSTLTIQRTQQEDSAVYLCASSLSSTGQTQYFGPGTRLLVL.

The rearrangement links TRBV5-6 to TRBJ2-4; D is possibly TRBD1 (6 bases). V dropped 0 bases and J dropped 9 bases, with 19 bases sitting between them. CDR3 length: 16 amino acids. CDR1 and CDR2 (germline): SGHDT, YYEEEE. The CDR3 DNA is TGTGCCAGCAGCTTGGGGGACACCCCCCGGCTCGGCATTCAGTACTTC. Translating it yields CASSLGDTPRLGIQYF. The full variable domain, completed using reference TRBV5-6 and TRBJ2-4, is DAGVTQSPTHLIKTRGQQVTLRCSPKSGHDTVSWYQQALGQGPQFIFQYYEEEERQRGNFPDRFSGHQFPNYSSELNVNALLLGDSALYLCASSLGDTPRLGIQYFGAGTRLSVL.

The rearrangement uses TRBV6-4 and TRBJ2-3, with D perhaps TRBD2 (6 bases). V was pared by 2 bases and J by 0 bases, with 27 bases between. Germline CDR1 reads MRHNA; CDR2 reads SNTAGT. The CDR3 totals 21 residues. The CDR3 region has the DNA TGTGCCAGCAGTGACCCCCCGGCGTTTGGGGGTCCACTAGCTAGCACAGATACGCAGTATTTT. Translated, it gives CASSDPPAFGGPLASTDTQYF.

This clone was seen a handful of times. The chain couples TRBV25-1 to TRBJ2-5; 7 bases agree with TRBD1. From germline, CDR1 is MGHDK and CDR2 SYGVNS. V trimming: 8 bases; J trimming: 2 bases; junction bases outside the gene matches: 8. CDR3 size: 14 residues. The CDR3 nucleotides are TGTGCCAGCGCCTCCGGGACAGCACAAGAGACCCAGTACTTC. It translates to CASASGTAQETQYF.